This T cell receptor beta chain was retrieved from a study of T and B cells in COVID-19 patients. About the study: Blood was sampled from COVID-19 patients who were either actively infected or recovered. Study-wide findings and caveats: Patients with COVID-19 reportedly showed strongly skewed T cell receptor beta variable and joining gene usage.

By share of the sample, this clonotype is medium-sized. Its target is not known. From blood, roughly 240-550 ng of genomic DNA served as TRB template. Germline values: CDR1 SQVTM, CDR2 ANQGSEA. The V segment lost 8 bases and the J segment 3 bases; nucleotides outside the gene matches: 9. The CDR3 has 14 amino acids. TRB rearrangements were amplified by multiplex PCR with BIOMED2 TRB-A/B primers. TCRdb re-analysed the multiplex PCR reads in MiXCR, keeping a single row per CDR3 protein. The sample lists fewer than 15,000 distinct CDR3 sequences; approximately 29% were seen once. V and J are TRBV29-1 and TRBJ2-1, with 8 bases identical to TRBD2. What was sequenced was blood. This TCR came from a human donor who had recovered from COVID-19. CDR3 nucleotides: TGCAGCATCCGGGGGGGGACTAGCTACAATGAGCAGTTCTTC. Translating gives CSIRGGTSYNEQFF.